The present T cell receptor (beta chain) was sequenced within a study of T cell responses to AZD1222 COVID-19 vaccine. J lost 0 bases, V lost 4 bases, and 8 bases had no gene match. Per the germline V gene, CDR1 is WNHNN and CDR2 is SYGVQD (reference sequence). The CDR3 sequence is 16 residues long. Clones were sequenced by immunoSEQ multiplex PCR, and TCRdb holds only the in-frame ones, with some missing. The table has around 89,000 clones, about 89% seen once. For this clone: What it binds is unknown.

Study-level findings and limits: Females made up more of the donors, who were largely white British, and clonal diversity may have come out too low. Per reports, nearly half of all spike-specific TCRs target regions that are unmutated in variants.

The sequence came from an adult who received the AZD1222 COVID-19 vaccine. This rearrangement joins TRBV10-1 to TRBJ1-1; 7 nucleotides align to TRBD1. Sequenced here: peripheral blood, sampled 28 days after the second AZD1222 dose. The chain's CDR3 is CASSGTGVGMNTEAFF. For the CDR3, the DNA is TGCGCCAGCAGTGGTACAGGGGTGGGGATGAACACTGAAGCTTTCTTT.